The clone carrying this TCR beta chain came up many times. The target antigen is unknown. TCRdb re-analysed the reads in MiXCR, keeping a single row per CDR3 protein. The sample yields 200,000 to 300,000 distinct CDR3 sequences, roughly an eighth seen once. The source of the sample is a study of T cell repertoires in cytomegalovirus infection. Study information: Signatures in public TCR beta sequences pointed to both CMV infection and matching HLA type.

Study-level findings and limits: Across the ex vivo response, the dominant clonotypes were HLA-C-restricted CMV-specific TCR beta clonotypes.

With V trimmed by 0 bases and J by 4 bases, 2 bases remained unmatched. The CDR3 length is 15 residues. The germline gives CDR1 SGHTA, CDR2 FQGTGA. The sample was PBMCs. V usage is TRBV7-3 and J usage is TRBJ1-4; 7 nucleotides align to TRBD1. The source of this sequence is a human donor in good health (CMV status not recorded). Some clones in this sample may be carry-over from other donors' samples. The CDR3 nucleotides read TGTGCCAGCAGCTTAACAGGGGGCTTTAATGAAAAACTGTTTTTT. Residues: CASSLTGGFNEKLFF.